This record concerns one TCR beta chain sequence. This clonotype showed up many times. Its cognate antigen has yet to be identified. No per-base quality is available; no much larger clone lies one base away. This sample was taken from a study of early T cells in non-severe SARS-CoV-2 infection (dated by TCRdb to the early 2020s). Background for the entire study: TCR sequencing used bulk RNA from unsorted whole blood, so alpha and beta chains could not be paired.

A case-control design nested within a healthcare worker cohort in London, UK, was used, with weekly nasopharyngeal swab PCR tests and blood sampling performed. Between 23 and 31 March 2020, the week of the UK lockdown, healthcare workers were enrolled and then followed up weekly for as long as 16 weeks. Library method: 5' RACE. Sequencing was carried out with a NextSeq 500. Unique molecular identifiers were attached to individual cDNA molecules in the TCR library protocol so that sequencing error and PCR bias could be corrected. Sequencing covered both TCR alpha and beta chains, and within each sample the abundances of alpha and beta sequences were tightly co-correlated. The original methods were these. Decombinator V4 was used to perform V gene, J gene and CDR3 annotation of TCR sequences. Expanded TCRs were defined as changing significantly between any two time points under a Poisson model with p below 0.0001. TCR abundances were normalised to the total number of TCRs sequenced per sample and were expressed as counts per million. TRAV1-2 paired with TRAJ12, TRAJ20 or TRAJ33 defined MAIT TCRs, while TRAV10 paired with TRAJ18 defined iNKT TCRs. VDJdb, accessed 1 November 2021, was searched for CMV, EBV and SARS-CoV-2 annotated TCRs, excluding TCRs annotated for multiple antigens. Using fastp at Q25 and MiXCR, TCRdb reprocessed the public reads and kept productive beta chains. Rows merge per CDR3 protein into single entries with the most common DNA and genes. These V and J calls originate from TCRdb's pipeline instead of the authors' own analysis. The sample table shows 55,000 to 75,000 distinct CDR3 sequences, and 10% to 15% are seen once. The biggest ten clones account for around 3.8% of the sample.

Results the study describes overall, beyond this receptor: VDJdb matching was skewed toward anti-spike CD8 responses and likely underestimated virus-specific expansions by missing private and CD4 specificities.

The CDR3 contains 16 residues, cysteine and phenylalanine counted. Only the CDR3 DNA is retained, 48 bases long and in frame from the first base. Trimming costs V 7 bases and J 0 bases, and their ends lie 19 bases apart. For CDR1 and CDR2, the germline V gene lists SQVTM and ANQGSEA. This chain joins TRBV29-1 to TRBJ1-3; the D region possibly corresponds to TRBD1 (6 bases align). The sequence was obtained from an adult who was a healthcare worker with PCR-confirmed SARS-CoV-2 infection or an uninfected control (not recorded which). Specimen: whole blood. At the DNA level, the sequence is TGCAGCGCTACGGTCGGGGGGCACAGCTCTGGAAACACCATATATTTT. It specifies CSATVGGHSSGNTIYF.